By share of the sample, the clone carrying this T cell receptor (beta chain) is medium-sized (0.01 to 0.1%). This entry belongs to a study of blood T cell repertoires in COVID-19. This CDR3 is built from 17 residues. Germline V CDR1 and CDR2: SGDLS, YYNGEE. The V gene end was trimmed by 4 bases and the J gene end by 0 bases; junction bases not matched to a gene: 9. Libraries were prepared by immunoSEQ multiplex PCR; TCRdb keeps only in-frame clonotypes and omits some of them. This sample has roughly 250,000 clones, with around 87% found just once. The chain combines TRBV9 with TRBJ2-7; TRBD1 agrees at 11 bases. The sample comprised PBMCs or T cells enriched from blood (not recorded which). The clonotype comes from a woman aged 30 to 39 with acute COVID-19. The chain's CDR3 is CASSPGQGGQSSYEQYF. DNA of the CDR3: TGTGCCAGCAGCCCGGGACAGGGGGGCCAAAGCTCCTACGAGCAGTACTTC.